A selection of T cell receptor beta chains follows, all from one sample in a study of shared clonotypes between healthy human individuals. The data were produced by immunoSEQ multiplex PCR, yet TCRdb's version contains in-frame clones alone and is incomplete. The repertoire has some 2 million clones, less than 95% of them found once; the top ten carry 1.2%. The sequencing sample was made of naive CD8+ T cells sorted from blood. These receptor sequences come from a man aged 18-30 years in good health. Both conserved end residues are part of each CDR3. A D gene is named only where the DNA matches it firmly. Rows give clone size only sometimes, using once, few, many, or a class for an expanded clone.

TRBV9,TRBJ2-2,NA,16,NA,CASSDSYFGNTGELFF,TGTGCCAGCAGCGACTCATACTTTGGGAACACCGGGGAGCTGTTTTTT
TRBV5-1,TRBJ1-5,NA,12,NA,CASKRGDQPQHF,TGCGCCAGCAAAAGGGGGGATCAGCCCCAGCATTTT
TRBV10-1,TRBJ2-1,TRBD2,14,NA,CASRLKIDGGEQFF,TGCGCCAGCAGGCTCAAAATTGACGGGGGGGAGCAGTTCTTC
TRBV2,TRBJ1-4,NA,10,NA,CASSAGKLFF,TGTGCCAGCAGTGCTGGGAAACTGTTTTTT
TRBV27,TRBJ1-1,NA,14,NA,CASSLEGLGSEAFF,TGTGCCAGCAGTTTAGAGGGGTTAGGGTCTGAAGCTTTCTTT
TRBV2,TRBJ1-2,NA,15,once,CASIKPRGQYYGYTF,TGTGCCAGCATTAAGCCGAGAGGACAATACTATGGCTACACCTTC
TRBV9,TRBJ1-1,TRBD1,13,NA,CASSLGQGTEAFF,TGTGCCAGCAGCCTCGGACAGGGCACTGAAGCTTTCTTT
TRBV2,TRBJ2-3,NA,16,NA,CASSEWDVGGADTQYF,TGTGCCAGCAGTGAATGGGACGTAGGTGGCGCAGATACGCAGTATTTT
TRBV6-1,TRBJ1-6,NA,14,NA,CASSGTDYNSPLHF,TGTGCCAGCAGTGGGACAGATTATAATTCACCCCTCCACTTT
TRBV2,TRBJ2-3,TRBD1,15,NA,CASSDTRGGVDTQYF,TGTGCCAGCAGTGATACGAGAGGGGGCGTAGATACGCAGTATTTT
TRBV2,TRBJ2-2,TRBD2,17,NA,CASSEFRLAGNTGELFF,TGTGCCAGCAGTGAATTCCGACTAGCGGGGAACACCGGGGAGCTGTTTTTT
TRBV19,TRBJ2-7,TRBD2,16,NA,CASSPGLAGASYEQYF,TGTGCCAGTAGTCCAGGACTAGCGGGGGCCTCCTACGAGCAGTACTTC
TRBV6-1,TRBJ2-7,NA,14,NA,CASSGWQGGVEQYF,TGTGCCAGCAGTGGATGGCAGGGGGGTGTCGAGCAGTACTTC
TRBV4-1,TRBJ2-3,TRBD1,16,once,CASSPEGQGYTDTQYF,TGCGCCAGCAGCCCCGAAGGACAGGGCTACACAGATACGCAGTATTTT
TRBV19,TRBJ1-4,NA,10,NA,CASRGEKLFF,TGTGCCAGTAGGGGGGAAAAACTGTTTTTT
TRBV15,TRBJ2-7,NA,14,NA,CATSSGDIRDEQYF,TGTGCCACCAGCAGTGGAGACATCAGGGACGAGCAGTACTTC
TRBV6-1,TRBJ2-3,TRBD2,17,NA,CASSELRLARSTDTQYF,TGTGCCAGCAGTGAACTGAGACTAGCCCGGAGCACAGATACGCAGTATTTT
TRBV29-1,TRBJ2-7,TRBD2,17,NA,CSAVPTSGRLLGNEQYF,TGCAGCGCCGTTCCGACTAGCGGGAGGCTTCTGGGGAACGAGCAGTACTTC
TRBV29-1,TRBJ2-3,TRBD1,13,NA,CSAGTGAADTQYF,TGCAGCGCCGGGACAGGGGCGGCAGATACGCAGTATTTT
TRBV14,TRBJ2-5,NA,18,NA,CASSQTAPTHERKETQYF,TGTGCCAGCAGCCAAACCGCCCCAACCCATGAGAGGAAAGAGACCCAGTACTTC
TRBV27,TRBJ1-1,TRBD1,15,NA,CASSLNRGLNTEAFF,TGTGCCAGCAGTTTGAACAGGGGGTTGAACACTGAAGCTTTCTTT
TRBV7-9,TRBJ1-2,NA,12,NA,CASSEGDYGYTF,TGTGCCAGCAGCGAGGGGGACTATGGCTACACCTTC
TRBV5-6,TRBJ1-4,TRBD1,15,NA,CASSYGTGANEKLFF,TGTGCCAGCAGCTACGGGACAGGGGCTAATGAAAAACTGTTTTTT
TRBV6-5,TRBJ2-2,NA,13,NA,CASRPVNTGELFF,TGTGCCAGCAGACCGGTAAACACCGGGGAGCTGTTTTTT
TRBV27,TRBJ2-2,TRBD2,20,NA,CASSIMPGTSGRANTGELFF,TGTGCCAGCAGTATAATGCCCGGGACTAGCGGGAGGGCGAACACCGGGGAGCTGTTTTTT
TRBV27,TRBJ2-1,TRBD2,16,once,CASSLLSSGARGEQFF,TGTGCCAGCAGTTTATTGTCTAGCGGGGCCAGGGGTGAGCAGTTCTTC
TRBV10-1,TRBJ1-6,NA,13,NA,CASSEGYNSPLHF,TGCGCCAGCAGTGAGGGTTATAATTCACCCCTCCACTTT
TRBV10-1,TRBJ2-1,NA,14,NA,CASSDSGSYNEQFF,TGCGCCAGCAGTGATAGTGGATCCTACAATGAGCAGTTCTTC
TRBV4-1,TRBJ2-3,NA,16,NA,CASSQVPGASTDTQYF,TGCGCCAGCAGCCAAGTCCCTGGCGCAAGCACAGATACGCAGTATTTT
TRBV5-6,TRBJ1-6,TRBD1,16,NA,CASSIGTDGWGSPLHF,TGTGCCAGCAGCATAGGGACAGACGGTTGGGGTTCACCCCTCCACTTT
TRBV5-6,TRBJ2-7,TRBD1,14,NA,CASSLGTGVYEQYF,TGTGCCAGCAGCTTGGGGACAGGGGTTTACGAGCAGTACTTC
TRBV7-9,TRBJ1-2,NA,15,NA,CASTPFSGERYGYTF,TGTGCCAGCACCCCCTTCTCCGGGGAACGGTATGGCTACACCTTC
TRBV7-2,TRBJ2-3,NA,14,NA,CASSFYPGADTQYF,TGTGCCAGCAGCTTTTACCCCGGCGCAGATACGCAGTATTTT
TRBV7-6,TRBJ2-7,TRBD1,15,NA,CASSLAGQGIYEQYF,TGTGCCAGCAGCTTAGCAGGACAGGGGATCTACGAGCAGTACTTC
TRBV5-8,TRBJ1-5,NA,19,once,CASSHQTIIVTYSNQPQHF,TGTGCCAGCAGCCACCAAACGATAATAGTCACCTATAGCAATCAGCCCCAGCATTTT
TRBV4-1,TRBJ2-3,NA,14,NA,CASSQDVATDTQYF,TGCGCCAGCAGCCAAGATGTCGCGACTGATACGCAGTATTTT
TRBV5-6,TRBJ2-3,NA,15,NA,CASSLGYNMADTQYF,TGTGCCAGCAGCTTGGGGTATAATATGGCAGATACGCAGTATTTT
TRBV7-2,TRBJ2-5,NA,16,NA,CASSLISASEQETQYF,TGTGCCAGCAGCTTAATTTCGGCTAGCGAACAAGAGACCCAGTACTTC
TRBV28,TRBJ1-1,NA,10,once,CASQDTEAFF,TGTGCCAGCCAAGATACTGAAGCTTTCTTT
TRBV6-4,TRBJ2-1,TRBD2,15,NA,CASSRTSGSLDEQFF,TGTGCCAGCAGTCGGACTAGCGGGAGTTTGGATGAGCAGTTCTTC
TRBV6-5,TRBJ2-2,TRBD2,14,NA,CASRLAGGTGELFF,TGTGCCAGCCGACTAGCGGGAGGCACCGGGGAGCTGTTTTTT
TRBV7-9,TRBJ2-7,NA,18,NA,CASSLVGTNADPTYEQYF,TGTGCCAGCAGCTTGGTGGGGACCAACGCCGACCCGACCTACGAGCAGTACTTC
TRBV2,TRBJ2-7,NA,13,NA,CASSVGKDYEQYF,TGTGCCAGCAGTGTAGGGAAGGACTACGAGCAGTACTTC
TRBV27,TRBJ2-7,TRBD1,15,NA,CASSRDGTGSYEQYF,TGTGCCAGCAGTAGGGACGGGACAGGTTCCTACGAGCAGTACTTC
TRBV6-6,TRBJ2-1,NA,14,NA,CASSWGDTYNEQFF,TGTGCCAGCAGTTGGGGGGATACCTACAATGAGCAGTTCTTC
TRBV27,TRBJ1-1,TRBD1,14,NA,CASSYDRGGTEAFF,TGTGCCAGCAGTTACGACAGGGGGGGCACTGAAGCTTTCTTT
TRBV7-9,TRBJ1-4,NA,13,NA,CASSLNEVEKLFF,TGTGCCAGCAGCTTAAACGAGGTTGAAAAACTGTTTTTT
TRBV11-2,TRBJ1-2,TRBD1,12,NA,CASSRTGDGYTF,TGTGCCAGCAGCCGGACAGGGGATGGCTACACCTTC
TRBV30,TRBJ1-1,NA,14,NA,CAWSLGPSRTEAFF,TGTGCCTGGAGTCTTGGGCCCAGTAGGACTGAAGCTTTCTTT
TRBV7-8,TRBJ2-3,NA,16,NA,CASSLALVGFTDTQYF,TGTGCCAGCAGCTTAGCTTTGGTGGGTTTCACAGATACGCAGTATTTT
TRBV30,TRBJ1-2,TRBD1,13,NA,CAWSPGQGSGYTF,TGTGCCTGGAGCCCGGGACAGGGCAGTGGCTACACCTTC
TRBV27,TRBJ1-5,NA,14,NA,CASGQGMGSQPQHF,TGTGCCAGCGGTCAGGGGATGGGGAGTCAGCCCCAGCATTTT
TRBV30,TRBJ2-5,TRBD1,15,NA,CAYAGTGGPKETQYF,TGTGCCTACGCCGGGACAGGGGGCCCTAAAGAGACCCAGTACTTC
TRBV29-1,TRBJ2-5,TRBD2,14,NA,CSVDTSGAEETQYF,TGCAGCGTTGATACTAGCGGGGCGGAAGAGACCCAGTACTTC
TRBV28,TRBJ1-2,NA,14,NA,CASSLTVSTYGYTF,TGTGCCAGCAGTTTAACGGTGTCGACCTATGGCTACACCTTC
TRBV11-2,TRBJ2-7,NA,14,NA,CASSWTVGSYEQYF,TGTGCCAGCAGCTGGACAGTTGGCTCCTACGAGCAGTACTTC
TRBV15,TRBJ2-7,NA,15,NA,CATSSRDGEAYEQYF,TGTGCCACCAGCAGCCGTGACGGGGAGGCCTACGAGCAGTACTTC
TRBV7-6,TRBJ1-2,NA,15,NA,CASSLEIGVSYGYTF,TGTGCCAGCAGCTTAGAGATCGGGGTCAGCTATGGCTACACCTTC
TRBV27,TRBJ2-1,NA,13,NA,CASRRDSYNEQFF,TGTGCCAGCAGACGAGACAGTTACAATGAGCAGTTCTTC
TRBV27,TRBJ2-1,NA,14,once,CASSPDSPYNEQFF,TGTGCCAGCAGTCCGGACAGTCCCTACAATGAGCAGTTCTTC